Listed below are T cell receptor beta chains from one sample, sequenced in a study of CD8+CD57+ T cells in acquired aplastic anemia. One entry per CDR3 protein, called by TCRdb with MiXCR from the reads. Of roughly 80,000 distinct CDR3 sequences in the sample, just over 70% were seen once. What was sequenced was sorted CD4+, CD8+, or CD8+CD57+ T cells (not recorded which) from PBMCs. Every receptor here comes from a human donor with aplastic anemia. The CDR3 runs from the conserved cysteine through the conserved F or W. A D gene is named only where the DNA matches it firmly. Some rows mark clone size as missing; the rest say once, few, many or name a class of expanded clone.

>few|.|TRBJ1-6|TRBV2
TGTGCCAGCAGTCCAGGGGATGGGGGCTATAATTCACCCCTCCACTTT
CASSPGDGGYNSPLHF
>once|TRBD1|TRBJ2-2|TRBV7-2
TGTGCCAGCAGCTTAGCGGACAGGCGTTTTGCCGGGGAGCTGTTTTTT
CASSLADRRFAGELFF
>.|.|TRBJ2-7|TRBV10-3
TGTGCCATCAGTGGGGTGACAATGGTTGATGGGTCCTACGAGCAGTACTTC
CAISGVTMVDGSYEQYF
>once|.|TRBJ1-1|TRBV7-9
TGTGCCAGCAGCTTAAGTACGGACACTGAAGCTTTCTTT
CASSLSTDTEAFF
>many|TRBD2|TRBJ2-1|TRBV11-1
TGTGCCAGCAGCTTCACGACTAGCGGGAGGAACAATGAGCAGTTCTTC
CASSFTTSGRNNEQFF
>.|.|TRBJ1-3|TRBV7-8
TGTGCCAGCAGCCCCGGGGGTATCAACACCATATATTTT
CASSPGGINTIYF
>.|.|TRBJ1-1|TRBV20-1
TGCAGTGCTAGAGAACCAACGAACACTGAAGCTTTCTTT
CSAREPTNTEAFF
>.|TRBD2|TRBJ2-5|TRBV20-1
TGCAGTGCTAGGGCCAGCGGGGGGCTTGGGGAGACCCAGTACTTC
CSARASGGLGETQYF
>.|TRBD1|TRBJ2-7|TRBV5-4
TGTGCCAGCAGCTTGCGACAGGGTGGAGGATCCTACGAGCAGTACTTC
CASSLRQGGGSYEQYF
>.|.|TRBJ2-3|TRBV7-9
TGTGCCAGCAGCCAACCCACAGATACGCGGTATTTT
CASSQPTDTRYF
>.|.|TRBJ2-3|TRBV25-1
TGTGCCAGCAGTGAATCGATAGGGAAAACGCAGTATTTT
CASSESIGKTQYF
>.|.|TRBJ2-5|TRBV20-1
TGCAGTGCTGCCCCCGGGGAGACCCAGTACTTC
CSAAPGETQYF
>.|.|TRBJ2-3|TRBV4-3
TGCGCCAGCAGCCAAGATTGGGCACGGGGTCCCGATACGCAGTATTTT
CASSQDWARGPDTQYF
>.|TRBD1|TRBJ2-1|TRBV29-1
TGCAGCGTTGAATCTCACAGGGGGAGCTCCTACAATGAGCAGTTCTTC
CSVESHRGSSYNEQFF
>.|TRBD2|TRBJ2-1|TRBV20-1
TGCAGTGCTACCTCCGGGACTAGCGGATACAATGAGCAGTTCTTC
CSATSGTSGYNEQFF
>.|TRBD2|TRBJ2-1|TRBV6-5
TGTGCCAGCAGTTACTTAGCGGGAGGAGGTGAGCAGTTCTTC
CASSYLAGGGEQFF
>.|.|TRBJ2-5|TRBV7-3
TGTGCCAGCAGCTTAACTGGGGGGGCCCTGGAGACCCAGTACTTC
CASSLTGGALETQYF
>.|TRBD1|TRBJ2-1|TRBV19
TGTGCCAGTGCACTTAACCGGGACAGCCACAATGAGCAGTTCTTC
CASALNRDSHNEQFF
>.|.|TRBJ1-1|TRBV2
TGTGCCAGCAGTGACCCGCGAGGCACTGAAGCTTTCTTT
CASSDPRGTEAFF
>.|.|TRBJ2-3|TRBV20-1
TGCAGTGCTATCGGACTGGGGAGCACAGATACGCAGTATTTT
CSAIGLGSTDTQYF
>.|.|TRBJ2-7|TRBV20-1
TGCAGTGCCCCCCCGCCGAATTCCTACGAGCAGTACTTC
CSAPPPNSYEQYF
>few|TRBD2|TRBJ2-3|TRBV25-1
TGTGCCAGCAGTGACGGGACTAGCGGGGGTAGCACAGATACGCAGTATTTT
CASSDGTSGGSTDTQYF
>.|TRBD1|TRBJ2-2|TRBV2
TGTGCCAGCAGGACAGGGGGACAGAACACCGGGGAGCTGTTTTTT
CASRTGGQNTGELFF
>.|TRBD1|TRBJ2-7|TRBV20-1
TGCAGTGCTAGCCCCGGGACAGGGGGTATCTACGAGCAGTACTTC
CSASPGTGGIYEQYF
>.|TRBD1|TRBJ2-7|TRBV7-9
TGTGCCAGTGTTACAGGGGGCCGAGACGAGCAGTACTTC
CASVTGGRDEQYF
>.|.|TRBJ1-2|TRBV24-1
TGTGCCACCAGTGATTTGGGTGGCTATGGCTACACCTTC
CATSDLGGYGYTF
>.|.|TRBJ2-7|TRBV20-1
TGCAGTGCCCCAAGGGGGAGCAACGAGCAGTACTTC
CSAPRGSNEQYF
>.|TRBD1|TRBJ2-5|TRBV7-2
TGTGCCAGCAGCTTATTAGGGGGCTTCGGGGAGACCCAGTACTTC
CASSLLGGFGETQYF
>once|.|TRBJ1-1|TRBV29-1
TGCAGCGTTGTACGGCTTCGAAACACTGAAGCTTTCTTT
CSVVRLRNTEAFF
>medium-sized|.|TRBJ2-5|TRBV7-6
TGTGCCAGCAGCTTCGCGAGGCAAGAGACCCAGTACTTC
CASSFARQETQYF
>.|.|TRBJ2-2|TRBV20-1
TGCAGTGCTAGAAAAGACGTCACCGGGGAGCTGTTTTTT
CSARKDVTGELFF
>.|.|TRBJ2-7|TRBV12-3/TRBV12-4
TGTGCCAGCAGTTTTGAGCCAAGCCGCTACGAGCAGTACTTC
CASSFEPSRYEQYF
>.|TRBD1|TRBJ2-1|TRBV12-3/TRBV12-4
TGTGCCAGCAGTTTACGTGGACAGGGGAGGAATGAGCAGTTCTTC
CASSLRGQGRNEQFF
>once|.|TRBJ1-1|TRBV2
TGTGCCAGCAGTGAAATGTGGGACGAAGCTTTCTTT
CASSEMWDEAFF
>.|.|TRBJ1-2|TRBV7-8
TGTGCCAGCAGCTTAGCATTAGCAGGGGCTGGCTACACCTTC
CASSLALAGAGYTF
>.|.|TRBJ2-1|TRBV15
TGTGCCACCAGCAGAGATAGGGCGGGGAGGCAATCCAATGAGCAGTTCTTC
CATSRDRAGRQSNEQFF
>.|.|TRBJ2-5|TRBV7-6
TGTGCCAGCAGCTTTTTGGTTCGGGAGACCCAGTACTTC
CASSFLVRETQYF
>.|.|TRBJ1-1|TRBV7-3
TGTGCCAGCGGGGGGACTGAAGCTTTCTTT
CASGGTEAFF
>.|TRBD1|TRBJ1-4|TRBV20-1
TGCAGTGCTAGCGAGGGAGGCAGGGGGCAAGAAAAACTGTTTTTT
CSASEGGRGQEKLFF
>few|.|TRBJ2-1|TRBV15
TGTGCCACCAGCAGAGAGAGGAACGGGCCCAATGAGCAGTTCTTC
CATSRERNGPNEQFF
>.|.|TRBJ2-7|TRBV7-6
TGTGCCAGCAGCCCGGCCGGATACGAGCAGTACTTC
CASSPAGYEQYF
>.|.|TRBJ2-5|TRBV2
TGTGCCAGCAGTTGGGGTCCGGGAGTCCCTGAGACCCAGTACTTC
CASSWGPGVPETQYF
>.|.|TRBJ1-2|TRBV5-8
TGTGCCAGCAGCTTGGCCGGGGCCCTTAGCGGCTACACCTTC
CASSLAGALSGYTF
>.|.|TRBJ2-1|TRBV19
TGTGCCAGTAGTACCCAGCGGGCACACGACAATGAGCAGTTCTTC
CASSTQRAHDNEQFF
>few|.|TRBJ2-7|TRBV20-1
TGCAGTGCAGCGGGCGGCTCCTACGAGCAGTACTTC
CSAAGGSYEQYF
>.|.|TRBJ2-3|TRBV7-9
TGTGCCAGCAGCGAACTAGAAAGCACAGATACGCAGTATTTT
CASSELESTDTQYF
>few|TRBD1|TRBJ2-3|TRBV29-1
TGCAGCGTCCCGGACAGGGGAGGCACAGATACGCAGTATTTT
CSVPDRGGTDTQYF
>.|.|TRBJ2-1|TRBV20-1
TGCAGTGCGTCCAGCCGCCCAAGGAACAATGAGCAGTTCTTC
CSASSRPRNNEQFF